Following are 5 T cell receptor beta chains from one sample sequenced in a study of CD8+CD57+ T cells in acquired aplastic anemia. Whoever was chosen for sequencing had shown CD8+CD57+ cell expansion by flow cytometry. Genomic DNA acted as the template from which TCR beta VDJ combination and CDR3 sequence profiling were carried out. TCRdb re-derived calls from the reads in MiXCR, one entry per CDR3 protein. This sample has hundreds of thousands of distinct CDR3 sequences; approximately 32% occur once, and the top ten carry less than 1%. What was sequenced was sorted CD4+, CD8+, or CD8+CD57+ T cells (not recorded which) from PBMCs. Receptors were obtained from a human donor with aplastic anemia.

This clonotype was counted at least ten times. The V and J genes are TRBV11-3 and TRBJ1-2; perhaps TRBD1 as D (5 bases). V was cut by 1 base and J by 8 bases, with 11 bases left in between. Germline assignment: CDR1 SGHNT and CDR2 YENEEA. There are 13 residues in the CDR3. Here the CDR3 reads CASSLARGRGYTF. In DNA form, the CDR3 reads TGTGCCAGCAGCTTAGCCCGGGGACGGGGCTACACCTTC. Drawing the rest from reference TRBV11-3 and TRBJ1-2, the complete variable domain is EAGVVQSPRYKIIEKKQPVAFWCNPISGHNTLYWYLQNLGQGPELLIRYENEEAVDDSQLPKDRFSAERLKGVDSTLKIQPAELGDSAVYLCASSLARGRGYTFGSGTRLTVV.

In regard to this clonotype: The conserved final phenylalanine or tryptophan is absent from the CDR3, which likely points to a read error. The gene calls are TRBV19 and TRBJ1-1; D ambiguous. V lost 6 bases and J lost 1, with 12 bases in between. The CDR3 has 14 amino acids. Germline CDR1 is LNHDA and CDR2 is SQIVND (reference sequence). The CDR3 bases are TGTGCCAGTAGGGTTACCGGGGAGAACACTGAAGCTTTCCTT. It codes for CASRVTGENTEAFL.

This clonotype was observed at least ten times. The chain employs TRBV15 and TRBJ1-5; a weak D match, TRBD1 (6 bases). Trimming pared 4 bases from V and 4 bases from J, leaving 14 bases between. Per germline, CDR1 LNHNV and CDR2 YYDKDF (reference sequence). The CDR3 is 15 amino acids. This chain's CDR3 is CATSTEQGPNQPQHF. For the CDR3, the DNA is TGTGCCACCAGCACGGAACAGGGTCCAAATCAGCCCCAGCATTTT.

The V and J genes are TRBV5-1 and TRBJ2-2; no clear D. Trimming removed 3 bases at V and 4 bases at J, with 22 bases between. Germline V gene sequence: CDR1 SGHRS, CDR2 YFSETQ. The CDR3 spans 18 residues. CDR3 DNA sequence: TGCGCCAGCAGCTGGATGCTCAGGATAGGCTACCCCACCGGGGAGCTGTTTTTT. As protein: CASSWMLRIGYPTGELFF.

As DNA, the CDR3 is TGTGCCAGCAGCTTAAGGTCAGGGGAAGGCTACACCTTC. It yields the protein CASSLRSGEGYTF. This chain links TRBV7-3 with TRBJ1-2; a weak D match, TRBD1 (6 bases). Germline lookup yields CDR1 SGHTA and CDR2 FQGTGA. V lost 1 base to trimming and J lost 8 bases, with 11 bases between them. The CDR3 spans 13 residues.